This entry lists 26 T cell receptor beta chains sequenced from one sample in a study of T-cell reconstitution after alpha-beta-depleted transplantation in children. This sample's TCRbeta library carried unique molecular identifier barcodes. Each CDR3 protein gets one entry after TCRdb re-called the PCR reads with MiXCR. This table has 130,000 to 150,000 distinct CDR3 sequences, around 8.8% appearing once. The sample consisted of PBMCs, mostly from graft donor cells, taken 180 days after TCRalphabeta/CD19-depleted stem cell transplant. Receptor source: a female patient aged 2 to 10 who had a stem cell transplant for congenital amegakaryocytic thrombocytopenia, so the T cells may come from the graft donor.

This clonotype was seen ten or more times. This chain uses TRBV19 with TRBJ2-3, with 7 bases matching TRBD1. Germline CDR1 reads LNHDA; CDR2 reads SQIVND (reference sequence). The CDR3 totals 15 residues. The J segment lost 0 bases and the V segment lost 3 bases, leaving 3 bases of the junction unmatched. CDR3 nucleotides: TGTGCCAGTAGTATCAGGGGGATCAGCACAGATACGCAGTATTTT. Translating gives CASSIRGISTDTQYF.

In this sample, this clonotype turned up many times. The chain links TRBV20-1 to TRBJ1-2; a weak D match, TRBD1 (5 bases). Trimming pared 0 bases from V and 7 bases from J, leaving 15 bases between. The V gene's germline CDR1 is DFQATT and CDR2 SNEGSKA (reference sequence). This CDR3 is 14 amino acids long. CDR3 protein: CSARDLRGGTGYTF. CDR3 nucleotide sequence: TGCAGTGCTAGAGATCTTAGGGGAGGGACTGGCTACACCTTC.

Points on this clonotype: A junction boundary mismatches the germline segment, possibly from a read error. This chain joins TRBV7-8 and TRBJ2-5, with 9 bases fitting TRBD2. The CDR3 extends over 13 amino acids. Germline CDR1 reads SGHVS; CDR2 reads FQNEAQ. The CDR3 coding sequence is TGTGCCAGCAGCTTAGAAGTCCTCGGGACTAGCCACTTC. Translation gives CASSLEVLGTSHF.

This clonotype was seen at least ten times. CDR3 protein: CSATAQRDQETQYF. The DNA for the CDR3 is TGCAGTGCTACGGCCCAAAGGGACCAAGAGACCCAGTACTTC. J is TRBJ2-5 and V is TRBV20-1; no firm D call. The CDR3 is 14 residues long. CDR1 DFQATT and CDR2 SNEGSKA come from the germline V gene (reference sequence). Trimming took off 4 bases at V and 0 bases at J, with 12 bases between the two ends.

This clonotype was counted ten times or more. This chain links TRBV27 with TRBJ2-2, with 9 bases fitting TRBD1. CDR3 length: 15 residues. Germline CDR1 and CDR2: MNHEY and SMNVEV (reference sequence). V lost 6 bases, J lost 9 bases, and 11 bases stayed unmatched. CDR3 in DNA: TGTGCCAGCAGCCTCGGGACAGGGCCCGGCTGGGAGCTGTTTTTT. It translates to CASSLGTGPGWELFF.

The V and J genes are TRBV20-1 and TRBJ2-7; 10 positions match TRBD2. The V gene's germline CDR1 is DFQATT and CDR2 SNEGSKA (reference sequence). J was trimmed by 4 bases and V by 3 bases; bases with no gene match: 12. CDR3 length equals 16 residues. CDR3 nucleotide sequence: TGCAGTGCTAGTTGGTCTAGCGGGAGCACCCCGTACGAGCAGTACTTC. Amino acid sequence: CSASWSSGSTPYEQYF.

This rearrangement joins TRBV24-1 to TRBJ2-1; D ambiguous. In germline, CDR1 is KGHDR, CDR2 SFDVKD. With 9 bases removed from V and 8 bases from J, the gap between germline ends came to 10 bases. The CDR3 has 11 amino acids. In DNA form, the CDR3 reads TGTGCCACCGGGCGGCCAGATGAGCAGTTCTTC. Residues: CATGRPDEQFF.

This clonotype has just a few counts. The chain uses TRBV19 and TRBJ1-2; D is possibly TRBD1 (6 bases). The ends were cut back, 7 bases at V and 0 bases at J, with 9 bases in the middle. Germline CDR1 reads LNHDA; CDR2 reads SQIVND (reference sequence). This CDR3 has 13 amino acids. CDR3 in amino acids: CASNGDTNYGYTF. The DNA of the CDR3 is TGTGCCAGTAACGGGGACACTAACTATGGCTACACCTTC.

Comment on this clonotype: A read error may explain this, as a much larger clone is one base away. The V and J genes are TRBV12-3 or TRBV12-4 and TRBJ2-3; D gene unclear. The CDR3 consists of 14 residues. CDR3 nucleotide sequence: TGTGCCAGCAGTTTAGTAGGATTCACAGATACGAAGTATTTT. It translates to CASSLVGFTDTKYF.

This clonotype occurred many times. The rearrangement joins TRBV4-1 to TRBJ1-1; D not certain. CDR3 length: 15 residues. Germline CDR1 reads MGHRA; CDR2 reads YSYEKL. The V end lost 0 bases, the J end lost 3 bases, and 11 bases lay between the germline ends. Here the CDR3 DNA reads TGCGCCAGCAGCCAAGACCCCGGGTTTGACACTGAAGCTTTCTTT. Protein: CASSQDPGFDTEAFF.

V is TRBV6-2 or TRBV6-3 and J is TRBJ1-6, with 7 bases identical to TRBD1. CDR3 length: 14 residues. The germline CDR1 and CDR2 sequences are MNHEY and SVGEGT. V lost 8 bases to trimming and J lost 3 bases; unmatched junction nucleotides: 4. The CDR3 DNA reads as TGTGCCAGCGGCAGGGGGAACTATAATTCACCCCTCCACTTT. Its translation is CASGRGNYNSPLHF.

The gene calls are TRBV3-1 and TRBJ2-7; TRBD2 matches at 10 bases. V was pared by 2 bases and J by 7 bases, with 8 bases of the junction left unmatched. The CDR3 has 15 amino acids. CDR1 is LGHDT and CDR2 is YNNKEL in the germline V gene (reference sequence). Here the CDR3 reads CASSQTSGGAGEQYF. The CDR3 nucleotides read TGTGCCAGCAGCCAAACCAGCGGGGGGGCAGGTGAGCAGTACTTC.

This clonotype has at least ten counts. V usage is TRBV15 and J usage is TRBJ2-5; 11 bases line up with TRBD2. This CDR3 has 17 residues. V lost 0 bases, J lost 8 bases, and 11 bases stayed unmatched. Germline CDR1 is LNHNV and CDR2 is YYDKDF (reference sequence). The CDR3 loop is CATSRDLGLAVENTQYF. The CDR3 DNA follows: TGTGCCACCAGCAGAGATCTGGGACTAGCGGTCGAGAACACCCAGTACTTC.

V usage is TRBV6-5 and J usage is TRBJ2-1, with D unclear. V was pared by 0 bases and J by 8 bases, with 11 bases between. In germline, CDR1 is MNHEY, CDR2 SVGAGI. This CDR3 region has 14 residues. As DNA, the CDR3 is TGTGCCAGCAGTTACTCGTGGCCAATAGATGAGCAGTTCTTC. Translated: CASSYSWPIDEQFF.

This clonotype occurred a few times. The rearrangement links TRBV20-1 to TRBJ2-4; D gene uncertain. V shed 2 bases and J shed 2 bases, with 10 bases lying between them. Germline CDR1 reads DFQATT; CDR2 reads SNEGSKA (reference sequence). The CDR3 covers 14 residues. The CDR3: CSARPPASKNIQYF. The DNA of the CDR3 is TGCAGTGCTAGACCACCAGCCTCCAAAAACATTCAGTACTTC.

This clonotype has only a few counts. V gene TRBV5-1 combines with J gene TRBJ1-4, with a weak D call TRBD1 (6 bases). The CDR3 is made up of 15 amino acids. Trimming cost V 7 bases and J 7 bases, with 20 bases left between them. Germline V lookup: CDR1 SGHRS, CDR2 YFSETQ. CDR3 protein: CASGPGDGGSEKLFF. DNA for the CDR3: TGCGCCAGCGGACCGGGAGACGGGGGCTCTGAAAAACTGTTTTTT.

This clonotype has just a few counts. In DNA form, the CDR3 reads TGTGCCAGCAGCGGAGCAGCGGGGCCGGGGCAGCCCCAGCATTTT. Protein product: CASSGAAGPGQPQHF. V and J are TRBV9 and TRBJ1-5; D possibly corresponds to TRBD1 (5 bases). Germline CDR1 and CDR2: SGDLS and YYNGEE. V lost 3 bases and J 7 bases, leaving 17 bases between the germline ends. The CDR3 is 15 residues long.

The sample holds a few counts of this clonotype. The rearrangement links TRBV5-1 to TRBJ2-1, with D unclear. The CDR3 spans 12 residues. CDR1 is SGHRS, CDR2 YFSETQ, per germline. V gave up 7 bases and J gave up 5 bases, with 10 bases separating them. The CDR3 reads CASSLHHNEQFF. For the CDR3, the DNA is TGCGCCAGCTCCCTACACCACAATGAGCAGTTCTTC.

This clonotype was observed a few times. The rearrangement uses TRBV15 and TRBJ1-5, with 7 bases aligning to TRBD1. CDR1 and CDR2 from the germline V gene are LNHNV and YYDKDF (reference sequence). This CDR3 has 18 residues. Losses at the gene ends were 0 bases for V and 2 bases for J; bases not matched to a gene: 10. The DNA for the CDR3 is TGTGCCACCAGCAGAGACAGACAGGGCTGGGTTGGCAATCAGCCCCAGCATTTT. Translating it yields CATSRDRQGWVGNQPQHF.

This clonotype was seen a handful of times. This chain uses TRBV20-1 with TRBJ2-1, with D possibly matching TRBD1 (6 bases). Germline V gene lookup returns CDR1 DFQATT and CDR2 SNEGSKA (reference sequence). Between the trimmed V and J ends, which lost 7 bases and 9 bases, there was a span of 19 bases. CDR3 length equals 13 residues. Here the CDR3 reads CSVAAHRVPEQFF. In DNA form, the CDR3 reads TGCAGTGTCGCCGCCCACAGGGTCCCTGAGCAGTTCTTC.

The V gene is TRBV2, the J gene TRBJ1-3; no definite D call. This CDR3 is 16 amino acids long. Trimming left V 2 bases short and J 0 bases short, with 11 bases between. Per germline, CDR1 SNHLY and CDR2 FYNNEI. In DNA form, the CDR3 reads TGTGCCAGCAGTGAATCCCTTGGGGTCTCTGGAAACACCATATATTTT. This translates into CASSESLGVSGNTIYF.

CDR3 protein: CSAPINPNYGYTF. Written as DNA, the CDR3 is TGCAGTGCCCCCATCAACCCTAACTATGGCTACACCTTC. The J gene is TRBJ1-2, the V gene TRBV20-1, with no clear D. The V and J ends lost 6 bases and 0 bases respectively, with 11 bases between them. The CDR3 contains 13 residues. The germline V gene encodes CDR1 DFQATT and CDR2 SNEGSKA (reference sequence).

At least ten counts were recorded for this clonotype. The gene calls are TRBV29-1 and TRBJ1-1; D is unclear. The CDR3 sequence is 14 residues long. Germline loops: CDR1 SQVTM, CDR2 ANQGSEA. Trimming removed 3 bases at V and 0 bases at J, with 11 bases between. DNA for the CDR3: TGCAGCGTTGATGGTCCCGGGGTGAACACTGAAGCTTTCTTT. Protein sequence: CSVDGPGVNTEAFF.

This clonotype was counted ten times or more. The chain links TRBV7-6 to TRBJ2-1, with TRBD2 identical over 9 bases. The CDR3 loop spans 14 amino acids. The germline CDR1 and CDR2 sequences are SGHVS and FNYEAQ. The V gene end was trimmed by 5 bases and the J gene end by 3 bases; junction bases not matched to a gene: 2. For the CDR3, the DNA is TGTGCCAGCAGCCCGACTAGCGGCTACAATGAGCAGTTCTTC. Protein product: CASSPTSGYNEQFF.

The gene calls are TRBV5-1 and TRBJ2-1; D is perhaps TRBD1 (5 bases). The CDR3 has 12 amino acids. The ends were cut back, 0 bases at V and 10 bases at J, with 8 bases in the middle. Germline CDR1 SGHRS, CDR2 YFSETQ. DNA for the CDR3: TGCGCCAGCAGCTTGGCCAGGGCCGAGCAGTTCTTC. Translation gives CASSLARAEQFF.

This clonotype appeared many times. CDR3 DNA: TGCAGTGCTTTTCTAGCGGGAGGGCCCCCAGATACGCAGTATTTT. Translation: CSAFLAGGPPDTQYF. The gene calls are TRBV20-1 and TRBJ2-3, with 12 bases identical to TRBD2. CDR3 size: 15 residues. The junction had 7 bases not matched to a gene; V was cut back by 5 bases and J by 4 bases. CDR1 is DFQATT and CDR2 is SNEGSKA in the germline V gene (reference sequence).